The sequence of this T cell receptor beta chain was determined in a study of blood T cell repertoires in COVID-19. Across the study: T cells, B-cell-depleted T cells, or PBMCs supplied cDNA or gDNA.

The authors' processing: Estimation of nucleated cell counts relied on the amplification of reference gene primers. The data were produced by immunoSEQ multiplex PCR, yet TCRdb's version contains in-frame clones alone and is incomplete. V and J calls and clone size are those listed in that table; D and trimming were worked out from the DNA. The profile shows about 220,000 clones, under 90% of them singletons. The TCR comes from an elderly woman with acute or convalescent COVID-19. The material sequenced was peripheral blood.

CDR3 region: CASSPDRRGDAGELFF. The CDR3 DNA reads TGTGCCAGCAGTCCGGACCGACGGGGGGACGCCGGGGAGCTGTTTTTT. The genes are TRBV7-9 and TRBJ2-2, with 7 bases lining up with TRBD2. V trimming: 6 bases; J trimming: 6 bases; junction bases outside the gene matches: 13. Germline V gives CDR1 SEHNR, CDR2 FQNEAQ (reference sequence). The length of the CDR3 is 16 residues.